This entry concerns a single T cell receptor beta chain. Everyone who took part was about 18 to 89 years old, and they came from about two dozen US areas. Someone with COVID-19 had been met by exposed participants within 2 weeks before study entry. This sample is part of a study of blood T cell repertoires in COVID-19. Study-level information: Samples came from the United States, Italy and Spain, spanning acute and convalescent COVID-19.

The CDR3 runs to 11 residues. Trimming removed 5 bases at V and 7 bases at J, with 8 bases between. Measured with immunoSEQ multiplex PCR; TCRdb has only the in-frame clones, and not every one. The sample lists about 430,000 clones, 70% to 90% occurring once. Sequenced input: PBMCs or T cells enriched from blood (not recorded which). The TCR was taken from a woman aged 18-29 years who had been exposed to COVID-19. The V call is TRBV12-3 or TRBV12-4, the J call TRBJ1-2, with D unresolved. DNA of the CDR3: TGTGCCAGCAGTACTAACCTTGGCTACACCTTC. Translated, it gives CASSTNLGYTF.